The T cell receptor (beta chain) described here comes from a study of regulatory T cells in long-lasting Graves disease. Both iRepertoire HTBI primers and Arm-PCR of CDR3 regions were used to build the TCR beta libraries. TCRdb re-called the multiplex PCR reads through MiXCR, storing one row per CDR3 protein. Altogether under 500,000 distinct CDR3 sequences are present, less than 25% being singletons, with the ten largest covering over 7.5%. Time point defined: persistent/refractory GD, antithyroid drugs over 5 years with positive TRAb. PBMC-extracted RNA yielded the TCR library. Looked up from germline, CDR1 is SGHTA and CDR2 is FQGNSA. With 4 bases clipped from V and 3 bases from J, the junction kept 6 bases outside the gene matches. This CDR3 has 15 residues.

This chain joins TRBV7-2 and TRBJ1-3; 7 nucleotides agree with TRBD1. This TCR was recovered from a female donor with Graves disease. Sample: peripheral blood mononuclear cells (PBMCs), taken when the disease was refractory, from a patient treated with antithyroid drugs. The CDR3 protein is CASSSLDRDGNTIYF. Here the CDR3 DNA reads TGTGCCAGCAGCTCCCTCGACAGGGATGGAAACACCATATATTTT.